Sequencing of this T cell receptor (beta chain) was carried out in a study of shared clonotypes between healthy human individuals. Repertoires were generated with immunoSEQ multiplex PCR, while TCRdb's copy carries only in-frame clones and drops some. The sample carries some 2,000,000 clones, 95% recorded once. This clone was recorded only once. This TCR was recovered from a man between 18 and 29 years old in good health. Specimen: naive CD4+ T cells sorted from blood. This sample's subset: CD45RA+ positively selected.

The CDR3 coding sequence is TGCGCCAGCAGCCCGGGACCTGAGACGGAGACCCAGTACTTC. As protein: CASSPGPETETQYF. The J gene is TRBJ2-5, the V gene TRBV5-1; perhaps D is TRBD1 or TRBD2 (5 bases each). This CDR3 has 14 residues. Trimming removed 4 bases from V and 5 bases from J, with 15 bases in between. Germline V lookup: CDR1 SGHRS, CDR2 YFSETQ. The full variable domain, completed using reference TRBV5-1 and TRBJ2-5, is KAGVTQTPRYLIKTRGQQVTLSCSPISGHRSVSWYQQTPGQGLQFLFEYFSETQRNKGNFPGRFSGRQFSNSRSEMNVSTLELGDSALYLCASSPGPETETQYFGPGTRLLVL.